One sample yielded the 8 T cell receptor beta chains listed below, sequenced in a study of T cell responses to AZD1222 COVID-19 vaccine. Clones were read by immunoSEQ multiplex PCR, and TCRdb kept only the in-frame ones, dropping some. Altogether 140,000 to 150,000 clones are present, 93% being singletons, with the ten largest covering 9.1%. The sequenced sample was peripheral blood, obtained on day 0 of AZD1222 vaccination. Receptors originate from an adult in good health.

V and J are TRBV7-2 and TRBJ1-2; D is perhaps TRBD1 (6 bases). Trimming stripped 0 bases from V and 5 bases from J, with 22 bases between. The CDR3 length is 18 residues. Germline assignment: CDR1 SGHTA and CDR2 FQGNSA. The CDR3 region is CASSLAPGAFRYPYGYTF. The DNA for the CDR3 is TGTGCCAGCAGCTTAGCTCCGGGGGCCTTTCGCTATCCTTATGGCTACACCTTC.

In its sample, this clone was seen once. The chain is built from TRBV7-9 and TRBJ1-1; D is uncertain. This CDR3 contains 15 residues. Germline values: CDR1 SEHNR, CDR2 FQNEAQ (reference sequence). V dropped 6 bases and J dropped 6 bases, with 20 bases sitting between them. CDR3 amino acids: CASRINDGGRAEAFF. The CDR3 DNA reads as TGTGCCAGCAGGATAAACGACGGAGGTCGGGCTGAAGCTTTCTTT.

This chain joins TRBV19 and TRBJ1-1; the D gene is possibly TRBD1 (5 bases). The CDR3 runs to 12 residues. V lost 10 bases, J lost 5 bases, and 14 bases lay in between. From germline, CDR1 is LNHDA and CDR2 SQIVND (reference sequence). CDR3 residues: CATNTGGTEAFF. The CDR3, as DNA: TGTGCCACTAACACCGGGGGGACTGAAGCTTTCTTT.

The chain links TRBV23-1 to TRBJ1-2; 11 positions match TRBD1. TRBV23-1 is annotated as an ORF whose role is uncertain. The CDR3 is 18 residues long. With 0 bases clipped from V and 6 bases from J, the junction kept 12 bases outside the gene matches. CDR3 sequence (DNA): TGCGCCAGCAGTCAATCCACCTACCGAAGGGACAGGGGGAATGGCTACACCTTC. Its translation: CASSQSTYRRDRGNGYTF.

To note about this clone: One end of the junction is discordant with germline, which a read error may explain. The gene calls are TRBV29-1 and TRBJ2-7, with D possibly matching TRBD1 (6 bases). This CDR3 region has 9 residues. Germline-derived CDR1 and CDR2 are SQVTM and ANQGSEA. The CDR3 protein is CSSLGDTRF. The DNA for the CDR3 is TGCAGCTCACTCGGGGACACCCGGTTC.

The chain is built from TRBV3-1 (or the pseudogene TRBV3-2) and TRBJ1-1; unclear D gene. V lost 4 bases and J 7 bases, leaving 22 bases between the germline ends. The germline CDR1 and CDR2 sequences are LGHDT and YNNKEL (reference sequence). This CDR3 contains 16 residues. CDR3 in DNA: TGTGCCAGCAGCCCGCGCTTCTACCTGGTGTGGGGTGAAGCTTTCTTT. Amino acid sequence: CASSPRFYLVWGEAFF.

The rearrangement joins TRBV29-1 to TRBJ2-1; D uncertain. The CDR3 has 10 residues. Germline assignment: CDR1 SQVTM and CDR2 ANQGSEA. Trimming left V 6 bases short and J 2 bases short, with 2 bases between. CDR3 DNA sequence: TGCAGCGTCGCCTACAATGAGCAGTTCTTC. It translates to CSVAYNEQFF.

The chain couples TRBV24-1 to TRBJ2-7; D gene uncertain. V was clipped by 3 bases and J by 4 bases, with 3 bases between them. Germline V gene sequence: CDR1 KGHDR, CDR2 SFDVKD. The CDR3 consists of 11 residues. CDR3 nucleotides: TGTGCCACCAGTGATGGGTACGAGCAGTACTTC. Translation gives CATSDGYEQYF.